The T cell receptor beta chain under discussion was sequenced for a study of post-analysis software for immune sequencing data. Study as a whole: The patients showed relapsing-remitting, secondary progressive and progressive-relapsing multiple sclerosis courses.

The table lists this clonotype with a few counts. Its antigen is still unknown. V was clipped by 5 bases and J by 0 bases, with 21 bases between them. Germline V gene lookup returns CDR1 SEHNR and CDR2 FQNEAQ (reference sequence). The CDR3 runs 18 residues. Researchers reported that TCR beta cDNA libraries carried unique molecular identifiers. Once 1 to 10 million T cells were used, roughly 0.5 million cDNA molecules resulted. TCRdb re-analysed the PCR reads in MiXCR, keeping a single row per CDR3 protein. The top ten hold approximately 4.4% of the sample, which has about 770,000 distinct CDR3 sequences, 46% seen once. Study results and limitations: Compared with controls, patients had more of about five TRBV segments, including TRBV5-6, TRBV5-1 and TRBV20-1. Same-batch preparations were strongly co-clustered by F measure. Normalized Chao1 diversity in multiple sclerosis patients fell significantly below that of controls.

The chain carries TRBV7-9 and TRBJ2-3; D remains ambiguous. This clonotype was obtained from a girl aged 10 to 17 with multiple sclerosis. The specimen was blood. CDR3 nucleotide sequence: TGTGCCAGCAGCGCCCCACCCCCTCACAGCCTAAGCACAGATACGCAGTATTTT. Protein sequence: CASSAPPPHSLSTDTQYF.